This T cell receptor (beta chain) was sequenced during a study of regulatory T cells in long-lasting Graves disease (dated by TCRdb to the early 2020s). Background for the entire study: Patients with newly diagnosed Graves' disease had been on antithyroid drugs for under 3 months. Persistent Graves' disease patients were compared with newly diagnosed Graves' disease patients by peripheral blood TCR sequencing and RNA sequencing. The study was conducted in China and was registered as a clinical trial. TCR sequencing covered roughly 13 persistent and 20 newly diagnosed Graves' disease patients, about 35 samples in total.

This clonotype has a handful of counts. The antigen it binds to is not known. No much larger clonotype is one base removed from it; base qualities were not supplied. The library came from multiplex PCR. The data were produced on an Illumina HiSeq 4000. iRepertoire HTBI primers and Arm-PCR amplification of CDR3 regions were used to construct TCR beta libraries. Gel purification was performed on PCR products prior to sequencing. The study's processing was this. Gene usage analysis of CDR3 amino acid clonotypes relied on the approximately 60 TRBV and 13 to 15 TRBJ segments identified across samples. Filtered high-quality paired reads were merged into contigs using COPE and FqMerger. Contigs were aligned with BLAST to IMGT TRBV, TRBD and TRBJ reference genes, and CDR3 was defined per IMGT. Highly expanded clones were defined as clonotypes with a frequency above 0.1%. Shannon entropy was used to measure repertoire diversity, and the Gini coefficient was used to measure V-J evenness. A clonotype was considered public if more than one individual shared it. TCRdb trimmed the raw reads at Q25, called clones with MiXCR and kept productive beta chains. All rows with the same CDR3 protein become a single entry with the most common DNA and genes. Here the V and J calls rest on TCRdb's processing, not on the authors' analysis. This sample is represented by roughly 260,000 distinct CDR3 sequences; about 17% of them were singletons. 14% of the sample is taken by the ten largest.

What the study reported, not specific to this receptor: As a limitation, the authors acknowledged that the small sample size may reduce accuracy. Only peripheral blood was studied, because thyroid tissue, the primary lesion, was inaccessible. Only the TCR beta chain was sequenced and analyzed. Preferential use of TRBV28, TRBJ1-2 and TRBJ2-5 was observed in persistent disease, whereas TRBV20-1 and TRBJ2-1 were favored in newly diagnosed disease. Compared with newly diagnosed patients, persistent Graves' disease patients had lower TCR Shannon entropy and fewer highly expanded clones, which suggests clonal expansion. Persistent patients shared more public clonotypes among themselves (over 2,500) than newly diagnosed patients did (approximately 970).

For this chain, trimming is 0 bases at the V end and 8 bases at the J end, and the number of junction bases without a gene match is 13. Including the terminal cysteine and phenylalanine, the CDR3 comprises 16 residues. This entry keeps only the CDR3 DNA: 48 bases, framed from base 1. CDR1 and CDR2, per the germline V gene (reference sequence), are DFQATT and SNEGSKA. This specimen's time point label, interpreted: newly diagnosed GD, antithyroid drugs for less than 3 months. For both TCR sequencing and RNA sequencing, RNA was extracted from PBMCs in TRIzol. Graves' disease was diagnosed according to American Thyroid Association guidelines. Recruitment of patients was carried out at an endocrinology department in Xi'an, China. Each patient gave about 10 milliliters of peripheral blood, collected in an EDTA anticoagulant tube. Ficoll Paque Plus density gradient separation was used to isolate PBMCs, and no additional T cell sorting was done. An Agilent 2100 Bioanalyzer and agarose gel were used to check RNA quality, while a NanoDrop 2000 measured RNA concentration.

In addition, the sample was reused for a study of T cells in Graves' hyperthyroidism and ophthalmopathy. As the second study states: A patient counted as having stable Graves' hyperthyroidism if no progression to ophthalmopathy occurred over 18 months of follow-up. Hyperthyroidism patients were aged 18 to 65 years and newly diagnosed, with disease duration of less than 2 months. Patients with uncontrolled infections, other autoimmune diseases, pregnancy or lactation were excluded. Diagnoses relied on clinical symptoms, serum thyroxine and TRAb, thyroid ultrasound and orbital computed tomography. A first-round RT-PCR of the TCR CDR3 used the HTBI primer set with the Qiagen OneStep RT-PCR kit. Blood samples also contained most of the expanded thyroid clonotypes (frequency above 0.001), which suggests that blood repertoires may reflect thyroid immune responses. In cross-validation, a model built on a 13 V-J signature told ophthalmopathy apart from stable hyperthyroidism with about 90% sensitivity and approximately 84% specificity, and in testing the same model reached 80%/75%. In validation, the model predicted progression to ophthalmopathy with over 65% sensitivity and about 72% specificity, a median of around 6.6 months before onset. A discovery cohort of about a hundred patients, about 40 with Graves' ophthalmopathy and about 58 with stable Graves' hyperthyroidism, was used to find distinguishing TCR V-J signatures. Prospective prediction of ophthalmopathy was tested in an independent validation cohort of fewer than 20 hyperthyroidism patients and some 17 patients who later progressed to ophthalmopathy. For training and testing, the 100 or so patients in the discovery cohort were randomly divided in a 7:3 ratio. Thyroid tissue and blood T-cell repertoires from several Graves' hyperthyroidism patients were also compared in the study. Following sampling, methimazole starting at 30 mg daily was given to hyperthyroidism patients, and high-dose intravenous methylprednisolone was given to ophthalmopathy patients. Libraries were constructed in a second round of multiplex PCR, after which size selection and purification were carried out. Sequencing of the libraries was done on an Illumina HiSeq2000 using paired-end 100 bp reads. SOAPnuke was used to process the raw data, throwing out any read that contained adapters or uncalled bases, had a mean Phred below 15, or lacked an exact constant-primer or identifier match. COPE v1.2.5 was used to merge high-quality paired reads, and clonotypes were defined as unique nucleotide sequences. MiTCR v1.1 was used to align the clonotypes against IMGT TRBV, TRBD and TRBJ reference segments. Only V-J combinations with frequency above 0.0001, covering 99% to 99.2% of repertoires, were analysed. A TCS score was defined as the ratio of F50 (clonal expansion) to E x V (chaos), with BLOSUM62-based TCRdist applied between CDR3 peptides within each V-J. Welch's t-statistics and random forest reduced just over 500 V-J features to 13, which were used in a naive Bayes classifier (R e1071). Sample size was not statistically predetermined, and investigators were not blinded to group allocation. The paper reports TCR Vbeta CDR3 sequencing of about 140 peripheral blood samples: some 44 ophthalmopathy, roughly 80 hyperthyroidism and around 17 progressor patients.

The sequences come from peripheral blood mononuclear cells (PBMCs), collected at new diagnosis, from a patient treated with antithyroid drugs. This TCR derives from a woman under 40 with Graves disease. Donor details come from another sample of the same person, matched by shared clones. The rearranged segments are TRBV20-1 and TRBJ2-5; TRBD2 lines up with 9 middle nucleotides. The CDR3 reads CSAREQLAGTRGTQYF. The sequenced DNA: TGCAGTGCTAGAGAGCAGCTAGCGGGGACCCGAGGTACCCAGTACTTC.